This TCR beta chain comes out of a study of T-cell reconstitution after alpha-beta-depleted transplantation in children. Points from the study as a whole: Once a year had passed after transplant, T-cell counts and diversity came mostly from newly produced T cells.

This clonotype has only a few counts. As yet, its antigen is unknown. Unique molecular identifiers tagged the TCRbeta library. TCRdb used MiXCR to reprocess the PCR reads, holding one entry per CDR3 protein. This table holds more than 300,000 distinct CDR3 sequences, around 16% found once. Germline V gene sequence: CDR1 SGHDT, CDR2 YYEEEE. V lost 4 bases to trimming and J lost 0 bases, with 13 bases between them. The CDR3 runs to 15 residues. V and J are TRBV5-6 and TRBJ1-2; no reliable D call. This TCR was recovered from a male patient between 2 and 10 years old who had a stem cell transplant for acute lymphoblastic leukemia, so the T cells may come from the graft donor. Sequenced material: PBMCs, mostly from graft donor cells, taken 360 days after TCRalphabeta/CD19-depleted stem cell transplant. The CDR3 is CASSPWNPANYGYTF. CDR3 DNA: TGTGCCAGCAGCCCGTGGAATCCCGCTAACTATGGCTACACCTTC.